This TCR beta chain is drawn from a study of technical replicates of blood from a handful of donors. Germline lookup yields CDR1 SGHTA and CDR2 FQGNSA. The CDR3 runs to 14 residues. Trimming cost V 6 bases and J 8 bases; bases outside gene matches: 12. Sequencing was performed with immunoSEQ multiplex PCR; in TCRdb, only in-frame clones are kept and a portion is missing. The data contain 76,000 or so clones, 91% of them singletons. The sequence derives from a human donor in good health. V usage is TRBV7-2 and J usage is TRBJ1-2; 7 nucleotides align to TRBD1. Sequenced input: T cells isolated from PBMCs. The CDR3: CASSSPRGLGGYTF. In DNA form, the CDR3 reads TGTGCCAGCAGTTCACCGAGGGGGCTTGGGGGCTACACCTTC. The whole variable domain, remainder taken from reference TRBV7-2 and TRBJ1-2, is GAGVSQSPSNKVTEKGKDVELRCDPISGHTALYWYRQSLGQGLEFLIYFQGNSAPDKSGLPSDRFSAERTGGSVSTLTIQRTQQEDSAVYLCASSSPRGLGGYTFGSGTRLTVV.